This is a list of T cell receptor beta chains from one sample in a study of blood T cell repertoires in COVID-19. TCRdb keeps only in-frame clones here, not all; method: immunoSEQ multiplex PCR. The sample carries more than 300,000 clones, 88% recorded once. Sequences were obtained from PBMCs or T cells enriched from blood (not recorded which). These receptors came from a woman aged 18 to 35 who had recovered from COVID-19. CDR3s include the opening cysteine and the closing phenylalanine or tryptophan. The D gene is left open where the match is weak. Clone size appears in some rows only: once, few, many, or a class for an expanded clone.

D: TRBD2
J: TRBJ2-2
V: TRBV30
size: .
CDR3: CAWSVLASRKARSNTGELFF
DNA: TGTGCCTGGAGTGTACTAGCGTCTAGGAAAGCCCGATCGAACACCGGGGAGCTGTTTTTT

D: .
J: TRBJ1-5
V: TRBV2
size: .
CDR3: CASSGRKGDQPQHF
DNA: TGTGCCAGCAGTGGACGGAAGGGAGATCAGCCCCAGCATTTT

D: TRBD1
J: TRBJ1-2
V: TRBV27
size: .
CDR3: CASSADRVQGYTF
DNA: TGTGCCAGCAGTGCGGACAGGGTTCAGGGCTACACCTTC

D: TRBD1
J: TRBJ2-7
V: TRBV6-2/TRBV6-3
size: .
CDR3: CASSKVQGVAYEQYF
DNA: TGTGCCAGCAGTAAGGTTCAGGGGGTTGCGTACGAGCAGTACTTC

D: TRBD1
J: TRBJ1-1
V: TRBV4-2
size: .
CDR3: CASSPAGTADTEAFF
DNA: TGTGCCAGCAGCCCTGCCGGGACAGCTGACACTGAAGCTTTCTTT

D: .
J: TRBJ1-1
V: TRBV14
size: few
CDR3: CASSLNLNTEAFF
DNA: TGTGCCAGCAGCTTAAATCTGAACACTGAAGCTTTCTTT

D: .
J: TRBJ2-7
V: TRBV5-5
size: once
CDR3: CASSLVMQGYEQYF
DNA: TGTGCCAGCAGCTTGGTTATGCAGGGCTACGAGCAGTACTTC

D: .
J: TRBJ1-1
V: TRBV7-9
size: .
CDR3: CASSLAPGYLNTEAFF
DNA: TGTGCCAGCAGCTTAGCCCCCGGGTACCTTAACACTGAAGCTTTCTTT

D: .
J: TRBJ1-3
V: TRBV14
size: .
CDR3: CASSQLTGLSGNTIYF
DNA: TGTGCCAGCAGCCAATTGACAGGCCTCTCTGGAAACACCATATATTTT

D: TRBD2
J: TRBJ2-3
V: TRBV7-8
size: once
CDR3: CASRYLGRGTDTQYF
DNA: TGTGCCAGCAGATATCTAGGGAGGGGCACAGATACGCAGTATTTT

D: .
J: TRBJ2-7
V: TRBV27
size: .
CDR3: CASSLEALYEQYF
DNA: TGTGCCAGCAGTTTGGAGGCTCTTTACGAGCAGTACTTC

D: .
J: TRBJ1-2
V: TRBV12-3/TRBV12-4
size: few
CDR3: CASSMSPGYTF
DNA: TGTGCCAGCAGTATGAGCCCTGGCTACACCTTC

D: TRBD1
J: TRBJ1-1
V: TRBV19
size: .
CDR3: CASSIGEDRVNTEAFF
DNA: TGTGCCAGTAGTATAGGGGAGGACAGGGTGAACACTGAAGCTTTCTTT

D: TRBD1
J: TRBJ1-5
V: TRBV2
size: once
CDR3: CASSRGGTGFQPQHF
DNA: TGTGCCAGCAGTCGGGGGGGGACAGGGTTCCAGCCCCAGCATTTT

D: .
J: TRBJ1-3
V: TRBV30
size: .
CDR3: CAWSLLDNSGNTIYF
DNA: TGTGCCTGGAGCCTTTTAGATAACTCTGGAAACACCATATATTTT

D: .
J: TRBJ1-6
V: TRBV6-1
size: once
CDR3: CASSGYNRVYNSPLHF
DNA: TGTGCCAGCAGTGGGTACAACAGGGTCTATAATTCACCCCTCCACTTT

D: .
J: TRBJ1-5
V: TRBV30
size: .
CDR3: CAWSVSTVGSQPQHF
DNA: TGTGCCTGGAGTGTCTCGACAGTCGGGAGTCAGCCCCAGCATTTT

D: .
J: TRBJ1-1
V: TRBV2
size: once
CDR3: CASSDSWPEGAEAFF
DNA: TGTGCCAGCAGTGATAGTTGGCCCGAAGGGGCTGAAGCTTTCTTT

D: .
J: TRBJ1-3
V: TRBV18
size: .
CDR3: CASSPSGLPSSGNTIYF
DNA: TGTGCCAGCTCACCCTCGGGACTCCCCAGCTCTGGAAACACCATATATTTT

D: .
J: TRBJ1-1
V: TRBV5-5
size: .
CDR3: CASSLVASGGMNTEAFF
DNA: TGTGCCAGCAGCTTGGTCGCGTCAGGAGGAATGAACACTGAAGCTTTCTTT

D: .
J: TRBJ1-6
V: TRBV18
size: .
CDR3: CASSLTDSSYNSPLHF
DNA: TGTGCCAGCTCACTGACAGATAGCTCCTATAATTCACCCCTCCACTTT

D: TRBD2
J: TRBJ2-3
V: TRBV7-6
size: few
CDR3: CASSLALAIAGGRAGDTQYF
DNA: TGTGCCAGCAGCTTAGCCCTTGCAATAGCGGGGGGGAGAGCCGGAGATACGCAGTATTTT

D: TRBD2
J: TRBJ2-7
V: TRBV10-3
size: .
CDR3: CAISGPGREELYEQYF
DNA: TGTGCCATCAGTGGACCTGGGAGGGAGGAATTGTACGAGCAGTACTTC

D: .
J: TRBJ2-5
V: TRBV28
size: .
CDR3: CASSSLLRTTYQETQYF
DNA: TGTGCCAGCAGTTCTCTCCTCCGGACAACGTACCAAGAGACCCAGTACTTC

D: TRBD1
J: TRBJ1-1
V: TRBV30
size: .
CDR3: CACTQGRDTEAFF
DNA: TGTGCCTGCACACAGGGGAGAGACACTGAAGCTTTCTTT

D: TRBD1
J: TRBJ1-6
V: TRBV9
size: .
CDR3: CASSVAGTGGSPLHF
DNA: TGTGCCAGCAGCGTAGCTGGGACAGGGGGGTCACCCCTCCACTTT

D: TRBD2
J: TRBJ2-3
V: TRBV11-2
size: .
CDR3: CASSSRMTSGVSSDTQYF
DNA: TGTGCCAGCAGCTCCCGAATGACTAGCGGGGTGTCGTCAGATACGCAGTATTTT

D: .
J: TRBJ1-3
V: TRBV4-1
size: .
CDR3: CASSPHGSSGNTIYF
DNA: TGCGCCAGCAGCCCCCACGGGTCCTCTGGAAACACCATATATTTT

D: TRBD1
J: TRBJ1-2
V: TRBV19
size: .
CDR3: CASSSLDRGPNYGYTF
DNA: TGTGCCAGTAGTTCCTTGGACAGGGGCCCTAACTATGGCTACACCTTC

D: .
J: TRBJ1-4
V: TRBV11-2
size: .
CDR3: CASSLVSEINEKLFF
DNA: TGTGCCAGCAGCTTAGTTTCAGAAATTAATGAAAAACTGTTTTTT

D: TRBD2
J: TRBJ2-2
V: TRBV15
size: .
CDR3: CATSIQTSTTGELFF
DNA: TGTGCCACCAGCATCCAGACTAGCACCACCGGGGAGCTGTTTTTT

D: TRBD2
J: TRBJ2-1
V: TRBV11-2
size: .
CDR3: CASSLTGTRSDNEQFF
DNA: TGTGCCAGCAGCCTCACCGGGACTAGGAGCGACAATGAGCAGTTCTTC

D: .
J: TRBJ1-2
V: TRBV30
size: .
CDR3: CAWSVRRTDNYGYTF
DNA: TGTGCCTGGAGTGTACGTAGGACAGACAACTATGGCTACACCTTC

D: .
J: TRBJ1-6
V: TRBV10-3
size: .
CDR3: CAIGMDMGNSPLHF
DNA: TGTGCCATCGGAATGGACATGGGGAATTCACCCCTCCACTTT

D: TRBD2
J: TRBJ2-7
V: TRBV30
size: .
CDR3: CAWSPGGWEQYF
DNA: TGTGCCTGGAGTCCGGGAGGTTGGGAGCAGTACTTC

D: TRBD1
J: TRBJ2-7
V: TRBV10-2
size: .
CDR3: CASSRDSYEQYF
DNA: TGCGCCAGCAGTAGGGACAGTTACGAGCAGTACTTC

D: .
J: TRBJ1-6
V: TRBV2
size: few
CDR3: CASSVTEGTGGSPLHF
DNA: TGTGCCAGCAGTGTGACTGAGGGGACGGGAGGATCACCCCTCCACTTT

D: TRBD2
J: TRBJ2-1
V: TRBV28
size: .
CDR3: CASSFSSGGGNEQFF
DNA: TGTGCCAGCAGCTTCTCTAGCGGGGGGGGCAATGAGCAGTTCTTC

D: .
J: TRBJ1-2
V: TRBV6-5
size: .
CDR3: CASGRGAGYYGYTF
DNA: TGTGCCAGCGGTCGTGGAGCGGGCTACTATGGCTACACCTTC

D: .
J: TRBJ1-1
V: TRBV5-6
size: .
CDR3: CASSLVGASTEAFF
DNA: TGTGCCAGCAGCTTGGTGGGGGCGAGCACTGAAGCTTTCTTT

D: TRBD1
J: TRBJ1-2
V: TRBV6-1
size: few
CDR3: CASSGPGQGPGYGYTF
DNA: TGTGCCAGCAGTGGTCCGGGACAGGGGCCTGGCTATGGCTACACCTTC

D: TRBD1
J: TRBJ1-2
V: TRBV7-2
size: few
CDR3: CASSLSGDRGYGYTF
DNA: TGTGCCAGCAGCCTCAGTGGCGACAGGGGCTATGGCTACACCTTC

D: .
J: TRBJ1-2
V: TRBV10-3
size: .
CDR3: CAISEQGGERGYTF
DNA: TGTGCCATCAGTGAGCAGGGCGGGGAGCGTGGCTACACCTTC

D: TRBD2
J: TRBJ2-1
V: TRBV30
size: .
CDR3: CAWSGSGGAFNEQFF
DNA: TGTGCCTGGAGCGGAAGCGGGGGGGCCTTCAATGAGCAGTTCTTC

D: .
J: TRBJ2-5
V: TRBV5-1
size: .
CDR3: CASSLGDSLASETQYF
DNA: TGCGCCAGCAGCTTGGGGGACTCGCTAGCGTCAGAGACCCAGTACTTC

D: TRBD1
J: TRBJ1-3
V: TRBV11-2
size: .
CDR3: CASSWTGTVLGNTIYF
DNA: TGTGCCAGCAGCTGGACAGGGACTGTTCTGGGAAACACCATATATTTT

D: .
J: TRBJ1-2
V: TRBV19
size: few
CDR3: CASRTSGFQGYTF
DNA: TGTGCCAGTAGGACGTCCGGGTTTCAGGGCTACACCTTC